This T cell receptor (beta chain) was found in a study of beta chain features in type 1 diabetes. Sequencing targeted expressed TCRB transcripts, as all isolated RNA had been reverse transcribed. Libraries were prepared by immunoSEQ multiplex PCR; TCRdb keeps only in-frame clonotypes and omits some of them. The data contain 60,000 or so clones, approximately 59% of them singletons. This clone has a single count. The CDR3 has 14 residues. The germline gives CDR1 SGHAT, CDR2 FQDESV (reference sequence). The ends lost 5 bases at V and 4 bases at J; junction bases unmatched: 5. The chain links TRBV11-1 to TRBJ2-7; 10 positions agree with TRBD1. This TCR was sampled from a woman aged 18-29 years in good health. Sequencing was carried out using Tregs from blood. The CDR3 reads CASSIGTGEYEQYF. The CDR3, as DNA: TGTGCCAGCAGCATCGGGACAGGGGAGTACGAGCAGTACTTC.